This T cell receptor (beta chain) was sequenced in a study of naive and memory T cell subsets. Study observations and caveats: In naive cells, over 95% of TCR sequences were seen only once.

There are many counts of this clonotype. Its antigen remains unidentified. CD4 T cells were positively selected, then CD8 T cells from the CD4-negative fraction. Two oligonucleotides, mixed equimolar, formed the beta constant-region primer covering TRBC1 and TRBC2. The ligated cDNA underwent four PCR rounds using SP2 and nested alpha and beta constant-region primers. TCRdb re-called the UMI-ligation and nested PCR reads through MiXCR, storing one row per CDR3 protein. The repertoire holds roughly 80,000 distinct CDR3 sequences, with over 9% as singletons. Material: naive CD8+ T cells from blood. The sequence was collected from a human donor in good health.

CDR3: CSARDRENYGYTF. CDR3 coding DNA: TGCAGTGCTAGGGACCGAGAAAACTATGGCTACACCTTC. The chain couples TRBV20-1 to TRBJ1-2, with D hard to call. The germline V gene encodes CDR1 DFQATT and CDR2 SNEGSKA (reference sequence). This CDR3 has 13 amino acids. Trimming took off 3 bases at V and 2 bases at J, with 10 bases between the two ends.